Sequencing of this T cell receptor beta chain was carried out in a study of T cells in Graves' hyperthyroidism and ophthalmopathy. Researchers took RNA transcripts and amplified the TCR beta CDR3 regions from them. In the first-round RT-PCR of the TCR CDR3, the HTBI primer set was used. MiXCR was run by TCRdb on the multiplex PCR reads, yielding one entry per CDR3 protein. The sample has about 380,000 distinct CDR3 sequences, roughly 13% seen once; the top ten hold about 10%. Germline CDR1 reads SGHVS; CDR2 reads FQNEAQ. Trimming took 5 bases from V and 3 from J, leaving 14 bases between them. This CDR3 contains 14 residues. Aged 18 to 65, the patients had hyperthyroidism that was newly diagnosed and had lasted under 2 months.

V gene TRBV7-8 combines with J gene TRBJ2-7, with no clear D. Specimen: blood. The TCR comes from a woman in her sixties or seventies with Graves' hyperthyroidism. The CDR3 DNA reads TGTGCCAGCAGCCCCCTTGGTCTCGGCTACGAGCAGTACTTC. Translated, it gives CASSPLGLGYEQYF.